The source of this T cell receptor (beta chain) is a study of cytomegalovirus exposure and HLA in healthy donors. Study information: Researchers previously reported finding fewer than 120 million unique TCR beta sequences from about 200 million T cells. A data release that came early held tens of millions of unique TCRs from HLA-typed donors. Broader study findings: Fewer N-insertions than the roughly 650-donor mean were reportedly shown by an Asian-associated ancestry cluster in a later analysis. Most subjects had HLA-A and HLA-B alleles reportedly predicted accurately by TCR beta sequences.

PCR was performed using 60 Vbeta and 13 Jbeta primers. Assay: immunoSEQ multiplex PCR; the TCRdb copy retains only in-frame clones and omits some. The sample has roughly 150,000 clones, about four fifths seen once. Losses at the gene ends were 8 bases for V and 2 bases for J; bases not matched to a gene: 3. This CDR3 region has 13 residues. Germline V lookup: CDR1 MDHEN, CDR2 SYDVKM. In regard to this clone: Its antigen is as yet unknown.

The TCR originated in a woman between 35 and 50 years old in good health and CMV-seropositive. The sequenced sample was PBMCs. The chain recombines TRBV28 with TRBJ2-1, with TRBD1 identical over 7 bases. The CDR3 spells CASEGAPYNEQFF. DNA of the CDR3: TGTGCCAGCGAGGGGGCCCCCTACAATGAGCAGTTCTTC.